The clone carrying this TCR beta chain was picked up many times. Amplification targeted TCR beta CDR3 regions from RNA transcripts. RT-PCR in the first round (using the HTBI primer set) targeted the TCR CDR3. TCRdb re-called the multiplex PCR reads through MiXCR, storing one row per CDR3 protein. The table shows approximately 250,000 distinct CDR3 sequences, with approximately 23% occurring only once. The data are from a study of T cells in Graves' hyperthyroidism and ophthalmopathy. Specimen: blood. The sequence was obtained from a woman between 40 and 50 years old with Graves' ophthalmopathy.

CDR3 region: CASSRFNYGYTF. In DNA form, the CDR3 reads TGTGCCAGCAGCCGCTTTAACTATGGCTACACCTTC. The V call is TRBV28, the J call TRBJ1-2; D remains unclear. Germline CDR1 reads MDHEN; CDR2 reads SYDVKM. V lost 6 bases to trimming and J lost 1 base, with 6 bases between them. The length of the CDR3 is 12 residues.